This T cell receptor beta chain originates from a study of T cells in Graves' hyperthyroidism and ophthalmopathy (dated by TCRdb to the late 2010s). Describing the broader study: Peripheral blood samples were taken at initial diagnosis, before any treatment was given. The paper reports TCR Vbeta CDR3 sequencing of 140 or so peripheral blood samples: approximately 41 ophthalmopathy, under 80 hyperthyroidism and 17 progressor patients. Prospective prediction of ophthalmopathy was tested in an independent validation cohort of about 19 hyperthyroidism patients and 17 patients who later progressed to ophthalmopathy. The study also compared thyroid tissue and blood T-cell repertoires from five or six Graves' hyperthyroidism patients. A discovery cohort of around 100 patients, roughly 40 with Graves' ophthalmopathy and more than 55 with stable Graves' hyperthyroidism, was used to find distinguishing TCR V-J signatures. After blood sampling, hyperthyroidism patients were treated with methimazole at a starting dose of 30 mg daily, and ophthalmopathy patients were treated with high-dose intravenous methylprednisolone. The roughly 94 discovery patients were randomly split 7:3 into training and test sets.

What the authors observed across the whole study: Most expanded thyroid clonotypes (frequency above 0.001) were also found in blood, which suggests that blood repertoires may mirror thyroid immune responses. A model built on a 13 V-J signature distinguished ophthalmopathy from stable hyperthyroidism, reaching around 87% sensitivity and around 82% specificity in cross-validation and 80%/75% in testing. No statistical method was used to set the sample size in advance, and investigators knew the group allocation. In validation, the model predicted progression to ophthalmopathy a median of 6.5 months before onset, with roughly 70% sensitivity and 72.22% specificity.

The TCR beta CDR3 regions were amplified from RNA transcripts. For the first round of RT-PCR on the TCR CDR3, the HTBI primer set was used together with the Qiagen OneStep RT-PCR kit. The libraries were constructed in a second round of multiplex PCR and then size-selected and purified. The libraries were sequenced on an Illumina HiSeq2000 using paired-end 100 bp reads. For the original study's pipeline: SOAPnuke was used to process the raw data, throwing out any read that contained adapters or uncalled bases, had a mean Phred below 15, or lacked an exact constant-primer or identifier match. COPE v1.2.5 was used to merge the high-quality paired reads, and each unique nucleotide sequence was defined as a clonotype. Clonotypes were aligned to IMGT TRBV, TRBD and TRBJ reference segments using MiTCR v1.1. The analysis was restricted to V-J combinations with a frequency above 0.0001, which together covered about 99% of the repertoires. A TCS score was defined as the ratio between F50 (clonal expansion) and ExV (chaos), using BLOSUM62-based TCRdist between CDR3 peptides within each V-J. Welch's t-statistics and random forest reduced several hundred V-J features to fewer than 15, which were used in a naive Bayes classifier (R e1071). The similarity between thyroid and blood repertoires was quantified using the Morisita-Horn index. TCRdb took the public reads, trimmed them with fastp at Q25, ran MiXCR for clone calling and kept in-frame beta chains. Identical CDR3 protein sequences are pooled into one entry, listed with their most common genes and DNA. TCRdb's processing, not the authors' own work, is the source of the V and J calls. In this sample the table shows about 59,000 distinct CDR3 sequences, 53% of which occur a single time. Clones ranked in the top ten supply approximately 3.3% of the sample.

Points on this clonotype: There is no known antigen for this receptor. No much larger clone exists at a distance of one base, and base qualities are not known.

From the cysteine up to the phenylalanine, the CDR3 has a length of 13 residues. Only CDR3 DNA remains: 39 bases, in frame from the first base. CDR1 LNHDA and CDR2 SQIVND are derived from the germline V gene (reference sequence). V is cut by 3 bases and J by 7 bases, and the space between the germline ends is 9 bases. In the ophthalmopathy patients, disease was moderately to severely active, with a Clinical Activity Score of 3 or more, a NOSPECS grade of 4 or more, and a duration of less than 3 months. The study excluded patients with uncontrolled infections, other autoimmune diseases, pregnancy or lactation. Diagnoses were based on clinical symptoms, serum thyroxine and TRAb, thyroid ultrasound and orbital computed tomography. PBMCs were separated from approximately 10 ml of fresh peripheral blood using Ficoll-Paque density gradient centrifugation. Total RNA was extracted using Trizol reagent, and RNA quality was assessed on an Agilent 2100 Bioanalyzer.

Sequences were obtained from blood. This TCR was sampled from a woman in her sixties or seventies with Graves' ophthalmopathy. The chain employs TRBV19 and TRBJ2-2; TRBD1 is possibly the D segment (5 matching bases). The CDR3 reads as follows: CASSIGASGELFF. The DNA sequence is given as TGTGCCAGTAGTATTGGGGCTAGCGGGGAGCTGTTTTTT.